A selection of T cell receptor beta chains follows, all from one sample in a study of blood T cell repertoires in COVID-19. Here immunoSEQ multiplex PCR was the method, and the copy in TCRdb shows in-frame clones only, minus some. The data show about 58,000 clones, with about 89% seen just once and approximately 14% held by the top ten. Sample: peripheral blood. These receptors were obtained from a woman between 55 and 75 years old with active COVID-19. Both conserved end residues are part of each CDR3. Fields, in order: CDR3 DNA, CDR3 protein, CDR3 length, V gene, J gene, D gene, clone size. D genes are given only for firm matches. Clone size is stated in some rows and not others, as once, few, many or a class when expanded.

TGTGCCAGCAGCCCAGTAGCGGGCGGACTGAATGAGCAGTTCTTC	CASSPVAGGLNEQFF	15	TRBV11-3	TRBJ2-1	TRBD2	.
TGTGCCAGCAGCTCTAGTAGTGGAGGGGAGCTGTTTTTT	CASSSSSGGELFF	13	TRBV7-3	TRBJ2-2	.	.
TGTGCTAGTGGTCCTCGGGTAAGCACAGATACGCAGTATTTT	CASGPRVSTDTQYF	14	TRBV12-5	TRBJ2-3	.	.
TGTGCCAGCAGCTATTCCAGGGGTATCGGCACAGATACGCAGTATTTT	CASSYSRGIGTDTQYF	16	TRBV27	TRBJ2-3	.	.
TGTGCCAGCAGTCGTACAGGGGGCGCGGGGCAGCCCCAGCATTTT	CASSRTGGAGQPQHF	15	TRBV7-9	TRBJ1-5	TRBD1	once
TGTGCCAGCAGCGCCAGACAGGGTATCAACAATGAGCAGTTCTTC	CASSARQGINNEQFF	15	TRBV9	TRBJ2-1	TRBD1	once
TGTGCTAGTGGTTTGTGGCGGAAACAGGGCAATGAGCAGTTCTTC	CASGLWRKQGNEQFF	15	TRBV12-5	TRBJ2-1	.	.
TGTGCCAGCAGTTACCGGGGGACAGGGGGAAATCAGCCCCAGCATTTT	CASSYRGTGGNQPQHF	16	TRBV6-2/TRBV6-3	TRBJ1-5	TRBD1	.
TGTGCCAGCAGAACCGGGACAGGCCGCACAGATACGCAGTATTTT	CASRTGTGRTDTQYF	15	TRBV2	TRBJ2-3	TRBD1	.
TGTGCCAGCAGCGATCAGGGTGGCTCACCCCTCCACTTT	CASSDQGGSPLHF	13	TRBV7-3	TRBJ1-6	.	once
TGCGCCAGCAGCGCCCTTGATGACAGCGACTTCTTCATGAACACTGAAGCTTTCTTT	CASSALDDSDFFMNTEAFF	19	TRBV5-1	TRBJ1-1	.	.
TGTGCCACCAGCTCCCCCGGCGGGAACTCCTACAATGAGCAGTTCTTC	CATSSPGGNSYNEQFF	16	TRBV15	TRBJ2-1	.	.
TGTGCCAGCAGGCCCGATACAGGGGCGGAGGCCTATGGCTACACCTTC	CASRPDTGAEAYGYTF	16	TRBV7-2	TRBJ1-2	TRBD1	.
TGTGCCAGCGGACCCGAGGGCGGGGGGAACACCGGGGAGCTGTTTTTT	CASGPEGGGNTGELFF	16	TRBV13	TRBJ2-2	TRBD2	many
TGTGCCAGCAGCCAAGGGCAGGGGAATTCACCCCTCCACTTT	CASSQGQGNSPLHF	14	TRBV3-1/TRBV3-2	TRBJ1-6	.	.
TGTGCCAGCAGCGCAGGGGCCACTAATGAAAAACTGTTTTTT	CASSAGATNEKLFF	14	TRBV9	TRBJ1-4	.	.
TGTGCCAGCAGCGACCAGGGGAACACTGAAGCTTTCTTT	CASSDQGNTEAFF	13	TRBV7-3	TRBJ1-1	.	.
TGTGCCAGCAGTTACCAGAGGGTCATCCTACCGAATGAGCAGTTCTTC	CASSYQRVILPNEQFF	16	TRBV6-5	TRBJ2-1	.	once
TGTGCCAGCAGTTACCGGGAGATCACTGAAGCTTTCTTT	CASSYREITEAFF	13	TRBV6-6	TRBJ1-1	.	.
TGTGCCAGCAGCCCGACAGGGGAGTTCGAAAAACTGTTTTTT	CASSPTGEFEKLFF	14	TRBV5-4	TRBJ1-4	TRBD1	.
TGTGCCAGCAAGCGGGGAGGCTACAATGAGCAGTTCTTC	CASKRGGYNEQFF	13	TRBV2	TRBJ2-1	TRBD2	.
TGTGCCAGCAAGGCAAGACAGGGGGGGATCTATGGCTACACCTTC	CASKARQGGIYGYTF	15	TRBV19	TRBJ1-2	TRBD1	.
TGCAGCGTCGTCCTACGCCAAACGAACACTGAAGCTTTCTTT	CSVVLRQTNTEAFF	14	TRBV29-1	TRBJ1-1	.	.
TGTGCCAGCAGCCTATCACAGAGTCGGCCTGGAAACACCATATATTTT	CASSLSQSRPGNTIYF	16	TRBV27	TRBJ1-3	.	.
TGTGCCAGCAGTATCTATCTGGGGGCGAACACTGAAGCTTTCTTT	CASSIYLGANTEAFF	15	TRBV27	TRBJ1-1	.	many
TGTGCCAGCAGTTACTCATACAGGGGCGGACAGCCCCAGCATTTT	CASSYSYRGGQPQHF	15	TRBV6-5	TRBJ1-5	TRBD1	.
TGTGCCACCAGCAGGGAGGAGGACAGGGGCAACGAGCAGTACTTC	CATSREEDRGNEQYF	15	TRBV15	TRBJ2-7	TRBD1	.